These T cell receptor beta chains were read from a single sample in a study of cytomegalovirus exposure and HLA in healthy donors. The assay was immunoSEQ multiplex PCR, and TCRdb's table has in-frame clones only and misses some. The data contain over 70,000 clones, roughly 67% of them singletons. The material sequenced was PBMCs. The receptors stem from a woman between 45 and 60 years old in good health and CMV-seropositive. Both conserved end residues are part of each CDR3. The D gene is left open where the match is weak. Rows may omit the clone size; those that give it use once, few, many or a size class.

j_call d_call clone_size v_call cdr3_nt cdr3_aa
TRBJ1-4 TRBD1 - TRBV2 TGTGCCAGCACCTGGGGACAGGGGGCAGAAAAACTGTTTTTT CASTWGQGAEKLFF
TRBJ1-1 - - TRBV5-8 TGTGCCAGCAGCTTGGAACAGCTGAACACTGAAGCTTTCTTT CASSLEQLNTEAFF
TRBJ2-5 TRBD1 - TRBV2 TGTGCCAGCAGTGAATACAGGGGGCTGGGAGAGACCCAGTACTTC CASSEYRGLGETQYF
TRBJ1-1 TRBD1 - TRBV4-2 TGTGCCAGCAGCCTACAGGGGGCGCGGGGCACTGAAGCTTTCTTT CASSLQGARGTEAFF
TRBJ2-3 - few TRBV2 TGTGCCAGCAGTGTGGCAGGGGGCACAGATACGCAGTATTTT CASSVAGGTDTQYF
TRBJ2-7 TRBD1 - TRBV7-9 TGTGCCAGCAGCTCGGTTAGACAGGGTGACGACGAGCAGTACTTC CASSSVRQGDDEQYF
TRBJ2-7 TRBD2 - TRBV11-2 TGTGCCAGCAGCTTAGGTCGGGGGGCCTACGAGCAGTACTTC CASSLGRGAYEQYF
TRBJ1-1 - - TRBV5-8 TGTGCCAGCAGCTTGGGGTGGGGGGGTACTGAAGCTTTCTTT CASSLGWGGTEAFF
TRBJ2-2 TRBD1 - TRBV14 TGTGCCAGCAGCCTAAGGCAGGGGGTCACGTACAGTCTGAACACCGGGGAGCTGTTTTTT CASSLRQGVTYSLNTGELFF
TRBJ2-3 - - TRBV9 TGTGCCAGCAGCGTAGGGGGGCATACTAGCACAGATACGCAGTATTTT CASSVGGHTSTDTQYF
TRBJ2-3 TRBD2 - TRBV28 TGTGCCAGCTTAACTAGCGGGGGGACAGATACGCAGTATTTT CASLTSGGTDTQYF
TRBJ1-5 TRBD1 once TRBV28 TGTGCCAGCAGTTTTACAGGGGGAGTCAATCAGCCCCAGCATTTT CASSFTGGVNQPQHF
TRBJ1-1 - many TRBV7-3 TGTGCCAGCAGCCTCTCCGTGAACACTGAAGCTTTCTTT CASSLSVNTEAFF
TRBJ2-1 TRBD2 - TRBV9 TGTGCCAGCAGCGTAGATGAGGGACTAGGGAGAAACAATGAGCAGTTCTTC CASSVDEGLGRNNEQFF
TRBJ1-4 TRBD1 once TRBV5-8 TGTGCCAGCAGCATGGACGGGACAGGCGGTGAAAAACTGTTTTTT CASSMDGTGGEKLFF
TRBJ2-5 - few TRBV7-9 TGTGCCAGCAGCTCGCCCGACTTGGTCAAAGAGACCCAGTACTTC CASSSPDLVKETQYF
TRBJ1-5 - - TRBV28 TGTGCCAGCAGTTTGGGGGCCATAGGGACGGTGTGGGGCAATCAGCCCCAGCATTTT CASSLGAIGTVWGNQPQHF
TRBJ2-7 TRBD1 once TRBV27 TGTGCCAGCAGTTCCAGTCAGGGGGCTGTAACCTACGAGCAGTACTTC CASSSSQGAVTYEQYF
TRBJ1-1 TRBD1 - TRBV28 TGTGCCAGCAGTTCAGAGGGACAGGGGATAGCTTTCTTT CASSSEGQGIAFF
TRBJ1-5 TRBD1 few TRBV18 TGTGCCAGCTCACCAGGGACAGGGGGCGCTGAAACGACCCAGCATTTT CASSPGTGGAETTQHF
TRBJ2-1 - once TRBV5-1 TGCGCCAGCAGCTTGGAGGTCGGGTTTGAGCAGTTCTTC CASSLEVGFEQFF
TRBJ1-3 - once TRBV28 TGTGCCAGCAGTTTATCCGGGGATAACACCATATATTTT CASSLSGDNTIYF
TRBJ2-5 - few TRBV5-1 TGCGCCAGCAGCCCGGGACTCGCTAAGGATGGGGAGTACTTC CASSPGLAKDGEYF
TRBJ2-7 - - TRBV6-6 TGTGCCAGCAGTTACGTCTTAGGGGCCCGCGAGCAGTACTTC CASSYVLGAREQYF
TRBJ1-4 - - TRBV4-1 TGCGCCAGCAGCCAAGAAGCTTCAGGGCCAACTAATGAAAAACTGTTTTTT CASSQEASGPTNEKLFF
TRBJ2-1 TRBD1 - TRBV5-6 TGTGCCAGCAGCTTCCCTGGGACAGGGCGAGGGAATGAGCAGTTCTTC CASSFPGTGRGNEQFF
TRBJ2-1 TRBD1 few TRBV11-3 TGTGCCAGCAGTGAAGCCGGGACAGGGGCAATCTATGAGCAGTTCTTC CASSEAGTGAIYEQFF
TRBJ2-2 - few TRBV7-3 TGTGCCAGCAGCGCCACGGGGACCGGGGAGCTGTTTTTT CASSATGTGELFF
TRBJ1-4 - - TRBV6-1 TGTGCCAGCTTTGCGGTGGCGAGCTCTGAAAAACTGTTTTTT CASFAVASSEKLFF
TRBJ1-1 TRBD1 - TRBV7-9 TGTTCCAGCAGCCAAACGACAGGGCTCGCTTTCTTT CSSSQTTGLAFF
TRBJ1-6 - few TRBV4-1 TGCGCCAGCAGCCAAGATATCTTGAGCTCCTATAATTCACCCCTCCACTTT CASSQDILSSYNSPLHF
TRBJ2-5 - - TRBV18 TGTGCCAGCTCAATGGCAGACCAAGAGACCCAGTACTTC CASSMADQETQYF
TRBJ1-2 - - TRBV5-1 TGCGCCAGCAGCTTGGCCTTTAGCGGATTTGGCTACACCTTC CASSLAFSGFGYTF
TRBJ1-2 TRBD1 few TRBV6-5 TGTGCCAGCAGTTATTCGACAGGGGTGCGCTATGGCTACACCTTC CASSYSTGVRYGYTF
TRBJ1-1 - - TRBV21-1 TGTGCCAGCTGGAATACAGGCGCTGAAGCTTTCTTT CASWNTGAEAFF
TRBJ1-2 - few TRBV6-1 TGTGCCAGCAGTGCCGACCTTCAGGCTGGCTACACCTTC CASSADLQAGYTF
TRBJ1-2 - few TRBV27 TGTGCCAGCAGTTTAGGGGGAGGGGTCCGAGATGGCTACACCTTC CASSLGGGVRDGYTF
TRBJ1-2 - - TRBV9 TGTGCCAGCAGCGTAGGAGAAGGGGATGGCTACACCTTC CASSVGEGDGYTF
TRBJ1-1 TRBD1 - TRBV29-1 TGCAGCGCGACAGGGGATGGGGACACTGAAGCTTTCTTT CSATGDGDTEAFF
TRBJ1-1 - - TRBV5-6 TGTGCCAGCAGCCCGACCGGGTGGACTGAAGCTTTCTTT CASSPTGWTEAFF
TRBJ2-1 - - TRBV4-1 TGCGCCAGCAGCCAAGGCAAGGTATCGGGGGAGCTGTTCTTC CASSQGKVSGELFF
TRBJ2-1 TRBD1 - TRBV10-3 TGTGCCATCAGTATCGGACAGGGGGGCCTTAATGAGCAGTTCTTC CAISIGQGGLNEQFF
TRBJ2-5 TRBD2 - TRBV6-5 TGTGCCAGCAGTTCCTTTAGCGGGGAAGAGACCCAGTACTTC CASSSFSGEETQYF
TRBJ1-2 - - TRBV6-5 TGTGCCAGCAGTACAGGTTCACCTAACTATGGCTACACCTTC CASSTGSPNYGYTF
TRBJ1-2 - few TRBV7-2 TGTGCCAGCAGCCCGCCCCAAGGGGTCGCCTATGGCTACACCTTC CASSPPQGVAYGYTF
TRBJ2-1 TRBD2 - TRBV7-9 TGTGCCAGCAGCTCGATCACTACTAGCGGGGGGGCAGGTGAGCAGTTCTTC CASSSITTSGGAGEQFF
TRBJ2-7 - - TRBV23-1 TGCGCCAGCAGCCAAAGGCGGGATCTCTCCTACGAGCAGTACTTC CASSQRRDLSYEQYF
TRBJ2-1 TRBD1 - TRBV7-9 TGTGCCAGCAGCTCTCCGGCCCTAGGGGGCCTGGACAATGAGCAGTTCTTC CASSSPALGGLDNEQFF
TRBJ2-7 TRBD1 - TRBV6-1 TGTGCCATCACACCTGGACAGGGGGCGGCCTACGAGCAGTACTTC CAITPGQGAAYEQYF
TRBJ1-6 - - TRBV5-1 TGCGCCAGCAGGTCGGGGGGAGCCGATAATTCACCCCTCCACTTT CASRSGGADNSPLHF
TRBJ2-5 - - TRBV6-5 TGTGCCAGCAGTTACGGACAGAAAGAGACCCAGTACTTC CASSYGQKETQYF
TRBJ1-6 - once TRBV27 TGTGCCAGCAGTTTAGAGAGAACCACACCCCTCCACTTT CASSLERTTPLHF
TRBJ1-2 TRBD1 few TRBV6-5 TGTGCCAGCAGATCGGACAGGGGCAACTATGGCTACACCTTC CASRSDRGNYGYTF
TRBJ1-2 - - TRBV19 TGTGCCAGTAGTATGACAGAATACTATGGCTACACCTTC CASSMTEYYGYTF
TRBJ2-7 TRBD1 - TRBV5-1 TGCGCCAGCAGCTTGGCCCTGACAGGGGAAACCTACGAGCAGTACTTC CASSLALTGETYEQYF